This TCR beta chain was identified during a study of OX40 agonist ivuxolimab in advanced cancers. Study-level findings and limits: Clones of CD4+ and CD8+ blood T cells grew by week 6 at doses of 0.1 to 3.0 mg/kg.

Assay used: immunoSEQ multiplex PCR; TCRdb lists only in-frame clones, some missing. Altogether roughly 66,000 clones are present, about 83% being singletons, with the ten largest covering 0.7%. This clone was observed a handful of times. Its antigen remains unknown. Germline V CDR1 and CDR2: MNHEY, SMNVEV (reference sequence). V was cut by 5 bases and J by 5 bases, with 12 bases left in between. CDR3 size: 13 residues. The V and J genes are TRBV27 and TRBJ1-2; no reliable D call. The sequences come from CD4+ or CD8+ T cells sorted from blood, collected in a trial of the OX40 agonist ivuxolimab. This TCR came from an adult with an advanced solid tumor such as melanoma, head and neck, liver or kidney cancer. As DNA, the CDR3 is TGTGCCAGCAGTCCATCCCGAGGGTATGGCTACACCTTC. Translated, it gives CASSPSRGYGYTF.